This T cell receptor beta chain was sequenced in a study of shared clonotypes between healthy human individuals (dated by TCRdb to about 2020). The study in broad terms: The cohort included a few men and a couple of women between 18 and 49 years of age. For each donor, three plates each were used for CD4 naive and CD4 memory, two plates were used for CD8 naive, and one plate was used for CD8 memory. Libraries were prepared and TCR repertoires were sequenced by different laboratories using diverse techniques, in order to increase sequencing depth and limit assay-specific biases. Between about 0.8 and 9 billion PBMCs per donor were obtained by leukapheresis. To estimate repertoire size and how much clonotypes are shared between individuals, the study performed deep sequencing of blood TCR repertoires from 4 to 6 healthy adults.

The germline V gene sets CDR1 to MGHRA and CDR2 to YSYEKL. Unmatched junction bases come to 11, with V trimmed by 4 bases and J by 4 bases. Reading from cysteine to phenylalanine, the CDR3 counts 16 amino acids. Just CDR3 DNA is preserved here, 48 bases in frame from base 1. Using the deep immunoSEQ assay, multiplex PCR amplified TCR CDR3 regions from genomic DNA. For each cell subset, the extracted genomic DNA was distributed evenly across all wells of several immunoSEQ 96-well plates, and each plate served as one replicate. For sorted subsets, 150 to 200 ng genomic DNA, equal to 25,000 to 35,000 T cell genomes, was loaded into each replicate PCR. Purified libraries were measured with a Qubit 3.0 fluorometer, size-checked on a Bioanalyzer 2100, and measured again with the KAPA Library Quantification kit. Every immunoSEQ 96-well plate was sequenced on a separate single-read 150-cycle Illumina NextSeq 550 flow cell. In the original analysis: Because the immunoSEQ output held only junctional sequences and lacked quality scores, the filtering could not match the filtering applied to full-length reads. To assign V/J genes and CDR3, sequences were annotated using PyIR, a Python wrapper for IgBLAST v1.9, with IMGT germline references. Reads with weak V/J assignments (E-value above 1e-6), missing CDR3, stop codons, out-of-frame junctions, or ambiguous translated residues were removed. A V3J clonotype was defined by an identical inferred V gene, J gene, and CDR3 amino acid sequence. To compute the percentage overlap between repertoires, the number of shared unique clonotypes was divided by the size of the smaller repertoire. Repertoire richness was assessed with RTK rarefaction, the Chao1 estimator, and Recon v2.1 estimates of unobserved clonotypes. Generation probabilities were computed with OLGA for all TCRbeta clonotypes obtained by the gDNA method from several donors. The clones in this table, taken by TCRdb from immuneACCESS, are in-frame only. Not every clone is retained; where verified, under half of the shortfall comes from an unresolved V gene, and the cause of the rest is unknown. The DNA was the basis for D and trimming; V, J and clone size are from that table. The sample has just over 2,000,000 clones on record, roughly 95% of them singletons. Jointly, the top ten make up approximately 1.2% of the sample.

CD8 naive samples were obtained by positive selection for CCR7 among CD45RO-negative cells, yielding a CD45RA+CCR7+ population from which TemRA cells were excluded. Healthy HIV-negative adults with no recently reported acute infections or vaccinations were included as donors. Every donor was a Caucasian adult residing in Nashville, Tennessee, USA. Blood was collected by leukapheresis, and PBMCs were isolated by Ficoll-Histopaque density gradient centrifugation and then cryopreserved in liquid nitrogen vapor phase. Purity and quantity of every magnetically sorted T cell population were checked by analytical flow cytometry. Genomic DNA was isolated from every sorted fraction and measured by UV absorbance on a Nanodrop 2000c. Points on this clone: Which antigen it targets is not known. Qualities for individual bases were not recorded, and no much larger clone is one base off.

Study-wide conclusions, independent of this receptor: Across a few donors, around 5.4% of naive CD4, around 3.3% of naive CD8, 2.3% of memory CD4, and about 0.44% of memory CD8 clonotypes were shared. Naive subsets generally had larger estimated clonotype richness than memory subsets. Higher generation probabilities were observed for clonotypes shared by all four sorted-subset donors than for non-shared clonotypes. The genetic and exposure-history diversity represented was limited by the small number of donors. Incomplete sequencing was indicated by rarefaction of sorted-subset datasets, despite the large sequencing depth. Only blood was sampled, and tissue TCR repertoires likely differ from those in blood. Pairwise subsampling indicated that sequencing depth was expected to affect the degree of clonotype sharing among donors.

This receptor was identified in a man aged 18 to 29 in good health. Here the chain combines TRBV4-1 and TRBJ1-1, with 8 bases aligning to TRBD1. The source material was naive CD8+ T cells sorted from blood. The sample's cell subset or site label, in plain terms: CD45RA+CCR7+. The sequenced DNA is TGCGCCAGCAGCCCAAGGATTCAGGGGGCTAGCACTGAAGCTTTCTTT. This sequence encodes CASSPRIQGASTEAFF.